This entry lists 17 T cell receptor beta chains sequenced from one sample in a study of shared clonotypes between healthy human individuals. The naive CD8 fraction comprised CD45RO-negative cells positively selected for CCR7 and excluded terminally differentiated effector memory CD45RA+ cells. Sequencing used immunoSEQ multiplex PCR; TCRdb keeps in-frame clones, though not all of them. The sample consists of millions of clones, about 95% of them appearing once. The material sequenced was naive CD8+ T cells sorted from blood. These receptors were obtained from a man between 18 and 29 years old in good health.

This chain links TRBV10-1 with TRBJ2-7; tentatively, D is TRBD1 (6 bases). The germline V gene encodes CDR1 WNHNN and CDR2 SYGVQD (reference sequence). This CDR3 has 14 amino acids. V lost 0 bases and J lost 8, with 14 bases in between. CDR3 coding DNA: TGCGCCAGCAGTGAGTCGGGACAACCCGTTAAGCAGTACTTC. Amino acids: CASSESGQPVKQYF.

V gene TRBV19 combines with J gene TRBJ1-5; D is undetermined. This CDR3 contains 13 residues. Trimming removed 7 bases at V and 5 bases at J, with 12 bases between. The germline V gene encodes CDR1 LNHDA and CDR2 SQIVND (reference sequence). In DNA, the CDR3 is TGTGCCAGTAAGCTGGGAGGGTATCAGCCCCAGCATTTT. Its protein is CASKLGGYQPQHF.

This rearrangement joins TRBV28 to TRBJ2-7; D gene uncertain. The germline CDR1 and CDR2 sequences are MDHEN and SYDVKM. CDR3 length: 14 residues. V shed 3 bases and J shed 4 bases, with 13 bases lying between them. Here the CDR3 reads CASSFLDTGYEQYF. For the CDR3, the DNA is TGTGCCAGCAGTTTCCTCGACACCGGTTACGAGCAGTACTTC. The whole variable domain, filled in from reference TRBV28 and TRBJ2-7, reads DVKVTQSSRYLVKRTGEKVFLECVQDMDHENMFWYRQDPGLGLRLIYFSYDVKMKEKGDIPEGYSVSREKKERFSLILESASTNQTSMYLCASSFLDTGYEQYFGPGTRLTVT.

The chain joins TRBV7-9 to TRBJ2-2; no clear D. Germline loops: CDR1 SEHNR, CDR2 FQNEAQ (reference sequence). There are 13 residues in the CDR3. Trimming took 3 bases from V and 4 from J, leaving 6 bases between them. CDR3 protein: CASSFGPTGELFF. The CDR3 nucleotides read TGTGCCAGCAGCTTCGGACCCACCGGGGAGCTGTTTTTT.

The CDR3 DNA is TGCGCCAGCAGCCAGGTAGCGGAGGGGCGGGAGACCCAGTACTTC. It is translated as CASSQVAEGRETQYF. The chain uses TRBV4-3 and TRBJ2-5; D may be TRBD2 (6 bases). Trimming took off 3 bases at V and 5 bases at J, with 16 bases between the two ends. The CDR3 is made up of 15 amino acids. Germline CDR1 LGHNA, CDR2 YSLEER.

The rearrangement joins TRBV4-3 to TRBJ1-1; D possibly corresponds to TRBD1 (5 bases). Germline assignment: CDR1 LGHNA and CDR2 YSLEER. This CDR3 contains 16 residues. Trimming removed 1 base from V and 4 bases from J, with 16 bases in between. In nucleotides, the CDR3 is TGCGCCAGCAGCCAAGTGATCCAGGGAGGTTCCACTGAAGCTTTCTTT. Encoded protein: CASSQVIQGGSTEAFF.

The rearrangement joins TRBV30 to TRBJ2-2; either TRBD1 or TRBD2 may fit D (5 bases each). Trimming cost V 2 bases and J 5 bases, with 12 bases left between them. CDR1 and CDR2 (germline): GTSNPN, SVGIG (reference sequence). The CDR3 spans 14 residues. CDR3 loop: CAWSLGVMTGELFF. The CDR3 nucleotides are TGTGCCTGGAGTCTGGGGGTTATGACCGGGGAGCTGTTTTTT.

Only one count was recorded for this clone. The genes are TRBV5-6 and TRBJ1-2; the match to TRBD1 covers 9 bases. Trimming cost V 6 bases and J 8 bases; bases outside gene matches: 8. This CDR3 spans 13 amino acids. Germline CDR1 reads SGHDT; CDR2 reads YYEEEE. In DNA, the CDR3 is TGTGCCAGCATCCTACAGGGGGCTGAGGGCTACACCTTC. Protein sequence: CASILQGAEGYTF.

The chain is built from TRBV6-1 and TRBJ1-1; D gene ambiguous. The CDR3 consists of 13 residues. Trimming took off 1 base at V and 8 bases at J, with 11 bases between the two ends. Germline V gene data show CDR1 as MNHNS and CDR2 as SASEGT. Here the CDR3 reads CASSEGLNLEAFF. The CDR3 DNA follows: TGTGCCAGCAGTGAAGGTCTTAACCTAGAAGCTTTCTTT.

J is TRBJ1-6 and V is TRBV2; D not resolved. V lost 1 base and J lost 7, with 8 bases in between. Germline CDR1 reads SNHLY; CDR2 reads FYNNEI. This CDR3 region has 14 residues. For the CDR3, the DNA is TGTGCCAGCAGTGAAGGTGAGGCGAATTCACCCCTCCACTTT. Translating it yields CASSEGEANSPLHF.

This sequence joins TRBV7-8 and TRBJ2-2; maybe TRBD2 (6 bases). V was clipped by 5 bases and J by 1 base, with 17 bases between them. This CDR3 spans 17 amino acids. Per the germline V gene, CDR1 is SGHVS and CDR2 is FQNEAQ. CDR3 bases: TGTGCCAGCAGCCCCTCGCCCGGGGAGGTGAACACCGGGGAGCTGTTTTTT. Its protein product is CASSPSPGEVNTGELFF.

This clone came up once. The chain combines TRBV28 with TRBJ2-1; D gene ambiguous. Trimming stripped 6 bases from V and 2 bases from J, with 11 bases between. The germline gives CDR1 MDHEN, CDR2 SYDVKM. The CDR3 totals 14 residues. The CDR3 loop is CASRAQGTYNEQFF. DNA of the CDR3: TGTGCCAGCAGGGCCCAAGGGACCTACAATGAGCAGTTCTTC.

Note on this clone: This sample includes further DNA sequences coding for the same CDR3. CDR3 residues: CASSLDRGPGNTIYF. The CDR3 coding sequence is TGTGCCAGCAGCTTGGACAGGGGGCCCGGAAACACCATATATTTT. The rearrangement uses TRBV5-4 and TRBJ1-3; 9 bases map to TRBD1. The CDR3 has 15 residues. Germline lookup yields CDR1 SGHNT and CDR2 YYREEE (reference sequence). V was clipped by 0 bases and J by 4 bases; unmatched bases: 2.

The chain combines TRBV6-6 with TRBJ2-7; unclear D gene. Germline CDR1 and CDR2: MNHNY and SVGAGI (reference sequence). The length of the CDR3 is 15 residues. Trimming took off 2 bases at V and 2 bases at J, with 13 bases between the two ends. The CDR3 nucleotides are TGTGCCAGCAGTTACCCCCGGATGGTGCCCTACGAGCAGTACTTC. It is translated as CASSYPRMVPYEQYF.

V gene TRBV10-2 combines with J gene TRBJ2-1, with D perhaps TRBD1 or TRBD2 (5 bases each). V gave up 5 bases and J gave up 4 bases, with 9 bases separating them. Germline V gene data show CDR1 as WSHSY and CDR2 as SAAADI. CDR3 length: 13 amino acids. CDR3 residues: CASSSGPYNEQFF. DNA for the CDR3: TGCGCCAGCAGTTCGGGGCCGTACAATGAGCAGTTCTTC.

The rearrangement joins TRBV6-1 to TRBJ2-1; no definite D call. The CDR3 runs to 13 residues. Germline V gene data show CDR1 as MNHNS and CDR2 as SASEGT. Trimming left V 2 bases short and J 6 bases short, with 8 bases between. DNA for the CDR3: TGTGCCAGCAGTGAAAATCTGGTCAATGAGCAGTTCTTC. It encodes CASSENLVNEQFF.

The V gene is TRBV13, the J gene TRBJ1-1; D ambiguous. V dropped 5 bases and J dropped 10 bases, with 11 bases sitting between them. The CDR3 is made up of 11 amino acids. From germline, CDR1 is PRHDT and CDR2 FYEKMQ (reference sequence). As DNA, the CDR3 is TGTGCCAGCAGCCCCGGTGTAGGAGCTTTCTTT. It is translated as CASSPGVGAFF.